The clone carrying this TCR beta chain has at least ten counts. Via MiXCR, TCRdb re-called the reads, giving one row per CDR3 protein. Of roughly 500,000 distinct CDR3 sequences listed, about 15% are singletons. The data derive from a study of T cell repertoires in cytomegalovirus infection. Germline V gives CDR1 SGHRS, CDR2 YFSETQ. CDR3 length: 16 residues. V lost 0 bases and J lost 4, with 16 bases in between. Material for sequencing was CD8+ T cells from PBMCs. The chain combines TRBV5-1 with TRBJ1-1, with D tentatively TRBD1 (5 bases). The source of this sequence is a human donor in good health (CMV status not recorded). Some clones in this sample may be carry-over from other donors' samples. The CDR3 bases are TGCGCCAGCAGCTTGGAGGGCCCCCCGGGGGGCACTGAAGCTTTCTTT. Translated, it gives CASSLEGPPGGTEAFF.